These T cell receptor beta chains were read from a single sample in a study of shared clonotypes between healthy human individuals. Only in-frame clones appear in the TCRdb table, and some are missing; sequencing was by immunoSEQ multiplex PCR. The sample lists millions of clones, 90% to 95% seen once, with approximately 0.4% in the top ten. Sample: naive CD4+ T cells from PBMCs. These receptors were collected from a man aged 18 to 30 in good health. Some clones in this sample may be carry-over from other donors' samples. The CDR3 runs from the conserved cysteine through the conserved F or W. The D gene is left open where the match is weak. Rows may omit the clone size; those that give it use once, few, many or a size class.

J | D | V | size | DNA | CDR3
TRBJ2-3 | TRBD1 | TRBV7-9 | - | TGTGCCAGCAGCTTTTCTCACAGGGGCGTAGATACGCAGTATTTT | CASSFSHRGVDTQYF
TRBJ2-2 | - | TRBV5-1 | - | TGCGCCAGCAGCTTGGACAGGGTAGGCACCGGGGAGCTGTTTTTT | CASSLDRVGTGELFF
TRBJ2-7 | TRBD2 | TRBV28 | - | TGTGCCAGCAGTCTGGCGGGGGGAAGATCCTACGAGCAGTACTTC | CASSLAGGRSYEQYF
TRBJ2-6 | - | TRBV7-2 | - | TGTGCCAGCAGACTAGGACACTACTCTGGGGCCAACGTCCTGACTTTC | CASRLGHYSGANVLTF
TRBJ2-1 | TRBD2 | TRBV4-1 | - | TGCGCCAGCAGGAGACTAGCGGGAGGGGGACATGAGCAGTTCTTC | CASRRLAGGGHEQFF
TRBJ1-1 | - | TRBV29-1 | - | TGCAGCGTTCTAACGCCCCTACAGTTGAACACTGAAGCTTTCTTT | CSVLTPLQLNTEAFF
TRBJ1-3 | - | TRBV28 | - | TGTGCCAGCAGTTCGGGGGGCTCTGGAAACACCATATATTTT | CASSSGGSGNTIYF
TRBJ1-5 | - | TRBV10-2 | - | TGCGCCAGCAGGGGATCACGGGCGGGGAATCAGCCCCAGCATTTT | CASRGSRAGNQPQHF
TRBJ2-7 | - | TRBV6-5 | once | TGTGCCAGCAGCGGGCCCGGGACACTATCCTACGAGCAGTACTTC | CASSGPGTLSYEQYF
TRBJ2-3 | - | TRBV7-9 | - | TGTGCCAGCAGCTTACCCCCCCGACAGAGCACAGATACGCAGTATTTT | CASSLPPRQSTDTQYF
TRBJ2-5 | TRBD1 | TRBV9 | - | TGTGCCAGCAGCGCGGGACAGGGAAAAGAGACCCAGTACTTC | CASSAGQGKETQYF
TRBJ1-5 | - | TRBV28 | once | TGTGCCAGCAGAGGGGGAAATGATCAGCCCCAGCATTTT | CASRGGNDQPQHF
TRBJ2-5 | - | TRBV19 | - | TGTGCCAGTAGTAGCACCGGGACCAAAGGAGAGACCCAGTACTTC | CASSSTGTKGETQYF
TRBJ1-1 | - | TRBV7-9 | - | TGTGCCAGCCGAGGGGAGGGTTCGATGAACACTGAAGCTTTCTTT | CASRGEGSMNTEAFF
TRBJ1-5 | - | TRBV29-1 | once | TGCAGCGTTGGAGGGGGGTTTAATCAGCCCCAGCATTTT | CSVGGGFNQPQHF
TRBJ2-7 | - | TRBV4-3 | - | TGCGCCAGCAGCCAGCTAGTTGGGGACTACGAGCAGTACTTC | CASSQLVGDYEQYF